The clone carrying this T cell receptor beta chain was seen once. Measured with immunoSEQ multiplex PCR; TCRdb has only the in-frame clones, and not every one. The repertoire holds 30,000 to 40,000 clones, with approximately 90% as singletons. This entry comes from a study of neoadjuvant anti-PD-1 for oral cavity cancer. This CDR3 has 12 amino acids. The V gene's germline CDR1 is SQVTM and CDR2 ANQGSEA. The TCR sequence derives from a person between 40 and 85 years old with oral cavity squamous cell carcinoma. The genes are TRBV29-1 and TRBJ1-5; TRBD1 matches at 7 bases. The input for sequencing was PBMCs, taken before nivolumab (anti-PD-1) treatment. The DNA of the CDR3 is TGCAGAGTCGACAGGGTAAATCAGCCCCAGCATTTT. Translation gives CRVDRVNQPQHF. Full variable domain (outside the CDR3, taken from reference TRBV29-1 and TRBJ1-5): SAVISQKPSRDICQRGTSLTIQCQVDSQVTMMFWYRQQPGQSLTLIATANQGSEATYESGFVIDKFPISRPNLTFSTLTVSNMSPEDSSIYLCRVDRVNQPQHFGDGTRLSIL.